This paragraph reports one T cell receptor beta chain. The target antigen is unknown. CDR3 length equals 14 residues. V dropped 0 bases and J dropped 8 bases, with 11 bases sitting between them. Germline CDR1 is MGHRA and CDR2 is YSYEKL. These data are taken from a study of cytomegalovirus exposure and HLA in healthy donors. General study results and limits: An observed cluster of highly shared sequence variants was recorded as a likely sequencing artifact. Earlier findings revealed that most TCR beta V segments proved productive either about 87% or about 30% of the time.

At the time of sampling, donors were nominally healthy, though unrecorded immune exposures were likely. A multiplex PCR was run with 60 Vbeta primers and 13 Jbeta primers. TCRdb's copy holds only in-frame clones and misses some; the assay was immunoSEQ multiplex PCR. The sample includes about 190,000 clones, over 60% of them seen just once. This receptor was identified in a man aged 25 to 40 in good health and CMV-seropositive. The sequencing sample was made of PBMCs. This rearrangement joins TRBV4-1 to TRBJ2-1, with D perhaps TRBD2 (5 bases). The CDR3 sequence is CASSQERVWDEQFF. The DNA of the CDR3 is TGCGCCAGCAGCCAAGAGCGGGTTTGGGATGAGCAGTTCTTC.